Ten or more counts support the clone carrying this T cell receptor beta chain. Its antigen remains unidentified. Sampling of bone marrow took place during active disease in every patient. The entry originates in a study of read filtering for tumor transcriptome and immune sequencing. Study outcomes and limitations: Single-read clonotypes: approximately 87% of IR-seq clonotypes (roughly 3.2% of reads), around three quarters of RNA-seq clonotypes (under 50% of reads). Without single-read clonotypes, shared clonotype proportions correlated more between IR-seq and RNA-seq.

The V end lost 2 bases, the J end lost 7 bases, and 11 bases lay between the germline ends. The CDR3 consists of 13 residues. The V gene's germline CDR1 is MGHDK and CDR2 SYGVNS. This library used roughly 400 ng RNA and molecular barcoded adaptors spanning alpha/delta and beta/gamma chains. TCRdb re-analysed the reads in MiXCR, keeping a single row per CDR3 protein. The profile covers over 50,000 distinct CDR3 sequences, with roughly 19% appearing a single time and 11% to 15% taken by the ten largest. The rearrangement joins TRBV25-1 to TRBJ1-1; D call uncertain. The sequence came from a donor aged 40 or older with multiple myeloma. Sequencing was carried out using a population of CD138-negative cells sorted from bone marrow. The CDR3 DNA reads TGTGCCAGCAGTGAAGTGGTTGCTGGTGAAGCTTTCTTT. Protein: CASSEVVAGEAFF.